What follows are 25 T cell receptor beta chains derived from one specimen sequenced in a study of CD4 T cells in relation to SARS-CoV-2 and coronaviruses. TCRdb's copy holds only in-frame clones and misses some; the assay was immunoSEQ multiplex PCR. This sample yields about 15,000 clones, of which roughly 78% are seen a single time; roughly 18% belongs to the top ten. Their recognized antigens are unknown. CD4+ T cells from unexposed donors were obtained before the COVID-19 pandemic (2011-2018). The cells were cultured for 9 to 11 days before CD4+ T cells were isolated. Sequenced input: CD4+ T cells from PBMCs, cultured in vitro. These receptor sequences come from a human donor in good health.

CDR3 residues: CASSLGAGPWEKLFF. As DNA, the CDR3 is TGTGCCAGTAGTCTAGGGGCGGGCCCCTGGGAAAAACTGTTTTTT. The gene calls are TRBV19 and TRBJ1-4; maybe TRBD1 (5 bases). The CDR3 runs 15 residues. The V gene lost 5 bases and the J gene lost 8 bases, with 18 bases spanning the gap. The germline CDR1 and CDR2 sequences are LNHDA and SQIVND (reference sequence).

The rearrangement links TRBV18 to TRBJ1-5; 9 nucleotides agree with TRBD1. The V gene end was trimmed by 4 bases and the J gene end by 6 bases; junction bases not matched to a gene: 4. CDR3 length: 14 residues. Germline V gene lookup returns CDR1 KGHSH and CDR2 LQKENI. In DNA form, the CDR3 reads TGTGCCAGCTCACGGGACAGGGTTTCTCAGCCCCAGCATTTT. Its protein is CASSRDRVSQPQHF.

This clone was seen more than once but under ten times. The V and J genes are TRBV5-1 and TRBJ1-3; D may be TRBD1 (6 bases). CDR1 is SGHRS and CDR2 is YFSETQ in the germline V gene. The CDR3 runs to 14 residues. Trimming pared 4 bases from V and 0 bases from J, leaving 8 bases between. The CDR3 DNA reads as TGCGCCAGCAGCCGGGACACCTCTGGAAACACCATATATTTT. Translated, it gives CASSRDTSGNTIYF.

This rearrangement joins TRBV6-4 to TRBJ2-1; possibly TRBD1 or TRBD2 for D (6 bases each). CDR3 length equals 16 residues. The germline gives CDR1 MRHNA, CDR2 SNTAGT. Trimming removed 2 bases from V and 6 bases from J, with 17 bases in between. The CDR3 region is CASSDDGGPRSNEQFF. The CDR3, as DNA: TGTGCCAGCAGTGACGACGGGGGCCCTAGGAGCAATGAGCAGTTCTTC.

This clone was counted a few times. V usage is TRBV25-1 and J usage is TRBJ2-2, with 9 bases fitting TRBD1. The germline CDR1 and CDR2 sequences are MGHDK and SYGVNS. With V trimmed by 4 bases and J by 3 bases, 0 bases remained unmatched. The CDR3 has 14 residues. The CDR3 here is CASSGQGDTGELFF. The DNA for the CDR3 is TGTGCCAGCAGTGGACAGGGGGACACCGGGGAGCTGTTTTTT.

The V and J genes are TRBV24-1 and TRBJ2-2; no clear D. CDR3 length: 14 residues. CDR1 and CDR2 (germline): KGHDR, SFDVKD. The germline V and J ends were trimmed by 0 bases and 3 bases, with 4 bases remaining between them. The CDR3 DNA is TGTGCCACCAGTGATTTGACGGACACCGGGGAGCTGTTTTTT. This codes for CATSDLTDTGELFF.

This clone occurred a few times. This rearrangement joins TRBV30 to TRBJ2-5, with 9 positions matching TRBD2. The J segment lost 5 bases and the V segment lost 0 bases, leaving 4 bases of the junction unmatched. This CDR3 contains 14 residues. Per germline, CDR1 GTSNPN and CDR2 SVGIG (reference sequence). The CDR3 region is CAWSVHAGGETQYF. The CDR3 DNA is TGTGCCTGGAGTGTACATGCGGGAGGGGAGACCCAGTACTTC.

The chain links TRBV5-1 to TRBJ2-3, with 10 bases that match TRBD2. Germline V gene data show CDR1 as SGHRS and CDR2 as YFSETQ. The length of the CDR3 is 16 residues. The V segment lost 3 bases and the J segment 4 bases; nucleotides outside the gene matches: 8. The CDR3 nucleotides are TGCGCCAGCAGCTCCCTTCGAGCGGGAGGGGCAGATACGCAGTATTTT. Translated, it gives CASSSLRAGGADTQYF.

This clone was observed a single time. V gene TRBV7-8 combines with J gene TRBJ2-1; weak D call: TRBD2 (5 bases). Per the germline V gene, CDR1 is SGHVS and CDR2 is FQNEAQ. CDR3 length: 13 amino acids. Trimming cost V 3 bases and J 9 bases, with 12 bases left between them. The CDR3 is CASSLDLFGEQFF. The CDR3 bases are TGTGCCAGCAGCTTGGACTTGTTTGGTGAGCAGTTCTTC.

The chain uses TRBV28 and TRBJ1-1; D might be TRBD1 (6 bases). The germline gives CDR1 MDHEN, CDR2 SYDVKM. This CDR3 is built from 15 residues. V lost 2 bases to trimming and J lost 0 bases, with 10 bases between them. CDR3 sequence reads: CASSLAGAVNTEAFF. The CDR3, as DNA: TGTGCCAGCAGTTTAGCAGGGGCCGTGAACACTGAAGCTTTCTTT.

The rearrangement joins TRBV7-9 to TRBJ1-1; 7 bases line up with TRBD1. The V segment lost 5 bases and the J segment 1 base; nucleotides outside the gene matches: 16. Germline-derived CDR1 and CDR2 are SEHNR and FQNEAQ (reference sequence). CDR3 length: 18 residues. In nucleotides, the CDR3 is TGTGCCAGCAGCGGATCGGGGGTACAGGGGAAGTCGAACACTGAAGCTTTCTTT. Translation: CASSGSGVQGKSNTEAFF.

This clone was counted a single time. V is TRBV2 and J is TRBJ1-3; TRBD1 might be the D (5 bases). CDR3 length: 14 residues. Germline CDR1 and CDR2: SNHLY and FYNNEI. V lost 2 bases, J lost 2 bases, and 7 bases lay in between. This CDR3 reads CASSEQGAGNTIYF. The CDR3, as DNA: TGTGCCAGCAGTGAACAGGGAGCTGGAAACACCATATATTTT. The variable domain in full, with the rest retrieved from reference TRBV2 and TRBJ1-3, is EPEVTQTPSHQVTQMGQEVILRCVPISNHLYFYWYRQILGQKVEFLVSFYNNEISEKSEIFDDQFSVERPDGSNFTLKIRSTKLEDSAMYFCASSEQGAGNTIYFGEGSWLTVV.

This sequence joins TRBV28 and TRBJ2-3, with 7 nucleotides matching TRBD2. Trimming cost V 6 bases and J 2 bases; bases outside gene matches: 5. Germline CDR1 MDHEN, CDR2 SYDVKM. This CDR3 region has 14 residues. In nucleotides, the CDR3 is TGTGCCAGCAGGGGCGGGAGCTACACAGATACGCAGTATTTT. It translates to CASRGGSYTDTQYF.

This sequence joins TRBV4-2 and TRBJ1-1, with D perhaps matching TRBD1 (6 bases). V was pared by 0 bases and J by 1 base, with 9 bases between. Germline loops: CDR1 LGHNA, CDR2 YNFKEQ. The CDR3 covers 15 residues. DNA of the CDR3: TGTGCCAGCAGCCAAGACAGGGGTGGGAACACTGAAGCTTTCTTT. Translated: CASSQDRGGNTEAFF.

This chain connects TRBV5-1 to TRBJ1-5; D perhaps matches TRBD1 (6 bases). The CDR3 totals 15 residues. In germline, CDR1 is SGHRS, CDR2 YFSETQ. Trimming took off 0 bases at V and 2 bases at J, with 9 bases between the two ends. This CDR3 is CASSLAGAGNQPQHF. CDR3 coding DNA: TGCGCCAGCAGCTTGGCAGGGGCTGGCAATCAGCCCCAGCATTTT.

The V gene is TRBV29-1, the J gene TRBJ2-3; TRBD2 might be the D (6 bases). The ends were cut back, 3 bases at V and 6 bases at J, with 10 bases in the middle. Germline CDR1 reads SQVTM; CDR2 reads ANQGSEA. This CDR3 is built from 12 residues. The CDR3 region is CSVDQGGDTQYF. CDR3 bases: TGCAGCGTTGACCAGGGAGGTGATACGCAGTATTTT.

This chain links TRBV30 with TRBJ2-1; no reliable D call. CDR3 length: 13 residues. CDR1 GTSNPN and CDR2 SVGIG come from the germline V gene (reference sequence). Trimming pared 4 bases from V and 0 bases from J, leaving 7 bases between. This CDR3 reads CAWTRSSYNEQFF. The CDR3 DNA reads TGTGCCTGGACCAGAAGCTCCTACAATGAGCAGTTCTTC.

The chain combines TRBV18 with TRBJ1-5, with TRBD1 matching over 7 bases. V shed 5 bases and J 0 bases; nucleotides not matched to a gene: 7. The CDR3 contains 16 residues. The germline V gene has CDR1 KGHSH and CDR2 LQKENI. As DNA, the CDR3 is TGTGCCAGCTCAATCGGGACAGTAGTTAGCAATCAGCCCCAGCATTTT. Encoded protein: CASSIGTVVSNQPQHF. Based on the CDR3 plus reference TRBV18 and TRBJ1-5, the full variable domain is NAGVMQNPRHLVRRRGQEARLRCSPMKGHSHVYWYRQLPEEGLKFMVYLQKENIIDESGMPKERFSAEFPKEGPSILRIQQVVRGDSAAYFCASSIGTVVSNQPQHFGDGTRLSIL.

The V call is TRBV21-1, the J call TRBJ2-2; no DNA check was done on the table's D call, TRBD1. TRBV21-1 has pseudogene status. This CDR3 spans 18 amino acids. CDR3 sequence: CASSTSGQGALLPGELFF. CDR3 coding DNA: TGTGCCAGCAGCACCTCGGGACAGGGGGCTTTGTTACCGGGGGAGCTGTTTTTT.

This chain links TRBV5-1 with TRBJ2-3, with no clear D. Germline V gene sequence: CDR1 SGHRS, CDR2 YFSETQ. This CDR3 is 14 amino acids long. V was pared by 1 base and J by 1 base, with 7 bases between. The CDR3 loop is CASSLRYRTDTQYF. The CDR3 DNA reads TGCGCCAGCAGCTTGCGGTACCGCACAGATACGCAGTATTTT.

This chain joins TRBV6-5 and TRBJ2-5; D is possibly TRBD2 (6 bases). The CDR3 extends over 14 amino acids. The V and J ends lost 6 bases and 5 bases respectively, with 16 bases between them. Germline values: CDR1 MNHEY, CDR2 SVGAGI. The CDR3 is CASSPISRGETQYF. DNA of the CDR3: TGTGCCAGCAGCCCCATCAGCCGGGGGGAGACCCAGTACTTC.

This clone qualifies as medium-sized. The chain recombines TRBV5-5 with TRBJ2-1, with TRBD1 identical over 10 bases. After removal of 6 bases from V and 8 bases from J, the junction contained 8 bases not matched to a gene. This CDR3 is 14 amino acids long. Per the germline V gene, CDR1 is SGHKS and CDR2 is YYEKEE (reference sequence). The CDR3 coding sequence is TGTGCCAGCACCCGGACAGGGGGAAGTTATGAGCAGTTCTTC. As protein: CASTRTGGSYEQFF.

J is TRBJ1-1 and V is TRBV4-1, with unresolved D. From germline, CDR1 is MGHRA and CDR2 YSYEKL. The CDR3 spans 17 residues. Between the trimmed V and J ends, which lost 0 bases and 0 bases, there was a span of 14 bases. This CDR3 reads CASSQDISNTVNTEAFF. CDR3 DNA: TGCGCCAGCAGCCAAGATATCTCCAATACGGTGAACACTGAAGCTTTCTTT.

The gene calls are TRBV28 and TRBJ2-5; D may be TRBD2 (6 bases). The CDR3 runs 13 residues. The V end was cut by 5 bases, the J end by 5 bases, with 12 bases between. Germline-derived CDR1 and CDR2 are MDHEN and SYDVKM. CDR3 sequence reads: CASSKRVEETQYF. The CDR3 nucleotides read TGTGCCAGCAGTAAGCGGGTGGAGGAGACCCAGTACTTC.

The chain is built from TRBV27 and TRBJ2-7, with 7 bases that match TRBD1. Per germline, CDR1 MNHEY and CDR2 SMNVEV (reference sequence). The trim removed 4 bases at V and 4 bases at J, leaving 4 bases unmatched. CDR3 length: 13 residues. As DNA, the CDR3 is TGTGCCAGCAGTTACGGACAGGAGTACGAGCAGTACTTC. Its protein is CASSYGQEYEQYF.